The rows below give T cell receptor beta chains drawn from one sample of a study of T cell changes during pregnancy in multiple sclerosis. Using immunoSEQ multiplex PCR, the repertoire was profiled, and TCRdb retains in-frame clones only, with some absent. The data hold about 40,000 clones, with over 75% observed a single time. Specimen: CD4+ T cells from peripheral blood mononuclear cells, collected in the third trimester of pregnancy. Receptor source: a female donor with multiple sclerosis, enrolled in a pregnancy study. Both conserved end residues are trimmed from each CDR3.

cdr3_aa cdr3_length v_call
AGRSDSNQPQH 11 TRBV7-7
ASLRGDSNQPQH 12 TRBV19
ASSPLPTGFEQY 12 TRBV18
ASSLARESYEQY 12 TRBV13
ASSSVGTGGWEQY 13 TRBV6-5
AWSESDRGNYGYT 13 TRBV30
AWSVLGRGELF 11 TRBV30
ASSVEVGGLTEAF 13 TRBV9
ASSYSGGKEQF 11 TRBV28
ASSLGGQGPLEKLF 14 TRBV7-9
ASSLPVRTSGRWADTQY 17 TRBV7-6
ASSPQVGASNQPQH 14 TRBV19
ASSFEISGRGYEQY 14 TRBV5-1
ASSQGLRASGRLTDTQY 17 TRBV4-2
ASSIGTGGLGYTQY 14 TRBV19
ASTKTGANTGELF 13 TRBV6-1
ASSEAGTRYNEQF 13 TRBV2
ASSLEGARSYNEQF 14 TRBV5-4
ASSQGIGTGTYEQY 14 TRBV4-3
ASSFLSGIEQF 11 TRBV27
ASRGTSGRAGDTGELF 16 TRBV28
ASRTSGTGVNYEQY 14 TRBV28
ASSLGTTTSTDTQY 14 TRBV5-1
ASSPWGAGGHTDTQY 15 TRBV7-2
ASRVDSNYEQY 11 TRBV28
ASSSTSGTRNEQF 13 TRBV19
ASSLWSTGYSGANVLT 16 TRBV7-2
ATSRDRGGLKY 11 TRBV15
ASSNRAGAGELF 12 TRBV6-5
SARRVNEQF 9 TRBV20-1
ASSQDRGGFNEQF 13 TRBV4-1
ASSPIRGGGTQY 12 TRBV21-1
ASQGTGYEQY 10 TRBV6-1
ASSLVGTYEQY 11 TRBV11-2
ASSPGDRVGFNYGYT 15 TRBV28
ASSDSGEVYEQY 12 TRBV25-1
ASSEKELAAYNEQF 14 TRBV10-1
ASSTQGAVEKLF 12 TRBV7-9
ASSEGPPESYEQY 13 TRBV2